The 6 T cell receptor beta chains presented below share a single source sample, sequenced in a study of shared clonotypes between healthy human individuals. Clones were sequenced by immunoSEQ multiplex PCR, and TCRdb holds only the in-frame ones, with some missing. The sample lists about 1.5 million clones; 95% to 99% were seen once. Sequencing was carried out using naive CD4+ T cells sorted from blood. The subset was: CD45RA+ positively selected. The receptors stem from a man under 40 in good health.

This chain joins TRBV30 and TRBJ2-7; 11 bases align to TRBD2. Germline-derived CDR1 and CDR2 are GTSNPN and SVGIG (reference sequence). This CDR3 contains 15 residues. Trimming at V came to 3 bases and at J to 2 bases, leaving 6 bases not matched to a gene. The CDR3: CAWRAGTSGPYEQYF. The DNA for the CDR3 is TGTGCCTGGAGGGCCGGGACTAGCGGTCCCTACGAGCAGTACTTC.

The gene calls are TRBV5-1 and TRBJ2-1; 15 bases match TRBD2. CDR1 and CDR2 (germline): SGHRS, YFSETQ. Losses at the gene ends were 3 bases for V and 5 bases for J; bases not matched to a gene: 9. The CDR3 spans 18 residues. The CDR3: CASSSGLAGGILNNEQFF. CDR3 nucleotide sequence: TGCGCCAGCAGCTCTGGACTAGCGGGAGGGATACTAAACAATGAGCAGTTCTTC.

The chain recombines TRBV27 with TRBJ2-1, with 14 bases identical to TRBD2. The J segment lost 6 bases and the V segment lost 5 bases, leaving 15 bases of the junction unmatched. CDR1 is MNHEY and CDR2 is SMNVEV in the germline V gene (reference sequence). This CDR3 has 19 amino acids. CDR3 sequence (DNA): TGTGCCAGCAGTCGATCGGGACTAGCGGGAGCGGGCGCGGGCAATGAGCAGTTCTTC. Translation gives CASSRSGLAGAGAGNEQFF.

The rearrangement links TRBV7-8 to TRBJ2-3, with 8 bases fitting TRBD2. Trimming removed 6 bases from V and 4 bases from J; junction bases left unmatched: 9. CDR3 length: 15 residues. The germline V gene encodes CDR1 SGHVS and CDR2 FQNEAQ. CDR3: CASSRAGVRPDTQYF. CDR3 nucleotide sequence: TGTGCCAGCAGTCGAGCGGGAGTACGACCAGATACGCAGTATTTT.

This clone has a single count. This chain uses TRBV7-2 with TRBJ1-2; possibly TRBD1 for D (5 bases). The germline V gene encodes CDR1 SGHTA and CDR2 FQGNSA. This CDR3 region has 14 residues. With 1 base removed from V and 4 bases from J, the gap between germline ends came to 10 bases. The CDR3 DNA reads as TGTGCCAGCAGCTTAGTTCAGGGACTCTATGGCTACACCTTC. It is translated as CASSLVQGLYGYTF.

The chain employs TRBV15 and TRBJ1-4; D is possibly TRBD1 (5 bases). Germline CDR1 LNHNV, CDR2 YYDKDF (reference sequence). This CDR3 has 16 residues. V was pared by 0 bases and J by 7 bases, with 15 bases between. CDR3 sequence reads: CATSRDREGRGEKLFF. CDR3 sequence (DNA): TGTGCCACCAGCAGAGATCGTGAGGGGCGAGGTGAAAAACTGTTTTTT. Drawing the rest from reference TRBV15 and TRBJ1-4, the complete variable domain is DAMVIQNPRYQVTQFGKPVTLSCSQTLNHNVMYWYQQKSSQAPKLLFHYYDKDFNNEADTPDNFQSRRPNTSFCFLDIRSPGLGDTAMYLCATSRDREGRGEKLFFGSGTQLSVL.